Listed below are T cell receptor beta chains from one sample, sequenced in a study of blood T cell repertoires in COVID-19. Assay: immunoSEQ multiplex PCR; the TCRdb copy retains only in-frame clones and omits some. Of 85,000 to 100,000 clones listed, 75% to 95% are singletons. The sample was peripheral blood. These receptor sequences come from a man in his fifties or sixties with acute or convalescent COVID-19. Both conserved end residues are part of each CDR3. The D gene is left open where the match is weak. Clone sizes are given selectively: once, few, many, or a class where the clone is expanded.

>TRBJ1-6|TRBD1|-|TRBV5-4
TGTGCCAGCAGCTCCGGGGGACAGGCGATAACACCCCTCCACTTT
CASSSGGQAITPLHF
>TRBJ1-6|TRBD1|-|TRBV25-1
TGTGCCAGCAATGGACAGGGTGGATCACCCCTCCACTTT
CASNGQGGSPLHF
>TRBJ2-2|-|-|TRBV5-1
TGCGCCAGCAGCTTGCTCACAACGAACACCGGGGAGCTGTTTTTT
CASSLLTTNTGELFF
>TRBJ1-5|-|-|TRBV18
TGTGCCAGCACCCAGGGGAGTGATCAGCCCCAGCATTTT
CASTQGSDQPQHF
>TRBJ1-5|-|-|TRBV19
TGTGCCAGTAGCGGGGAGTTGGGCAATCAGCCCCAGCATTTT
CASSGELGNQPQHF
>TRBJ1-3|-|-|TRBV2
TGTGCCAGCAGCCCGAGAGGCCTCTCTGGAAACACCATATATTTT
CASSPRGLSGNTIYF
>TRBJ2-5|TRBD2|few|TRBV7-9
TGTGCCAGCAGCCGCCGGGGGGGCGTGGAGACCCAGTACTTC
CASSRRGGVETQYF
>TRBJ2-7|TRBD1|-|TRBV5-8
TGTGCCAGCAGCTCAGCCGGGACAGGGGTCCCGCTAGGTCGCCGGCAGTACTTC
CASSSAGTGVPLGRRQYF
>TRBJ1-2|-|-|TRBV15
TGTGCCACCAGCAGAGGGGGGGGCCGAAATAACTATGGCTACACCTTC
CATSRGGGRNNYGYTF
>TRBJ1-2|TRBD1|-|TRBV10-3
TGTGCCATCACCGCCCAGAGGGACAGGGTGGACACTGGCGGCTACACCTTC
CAITAQRDRVDTGGYTF
>TRBJ2-2|-|-|TRBV5-4
TGTGCCAGCAGCTTGAATGTCCAACTAGTCGCCGGGGAGCTGTTTTTT
CASSLNVQLVAGELFF
>TRBJ1-4|TRBD1|-|TRBV6-1
TGTGCCAGCAGTGAAAGCAGGGGGGTTAATGAAAAACTGTTTTTT
CASSESRGVNEKLFF
>TRBJ1-1|TRBD1|-|TRBV7-9
TGTGCCAGCAGCAACAGGGGAAGCTCGCCTGAAGCTTTCTTT
CASSNRGSSPEAFF
>TRBJ1-2|-|-|TRBV5-5
TGTGCCAGCAGAGCTTCCGGGGGCTATGGCTACACCTTC
CASRASGGYGYTF
>TRBJ1-5|TRBD1|-|TRBV10-3
TGTGCCATCAGTGAAGGGACAGGGGTGAATCAGCCCCAGCATTTT
CAISEGTGVNQPQHF
>TRBJ2-3|TRBD1|-|TRBV7-6
TGTGCCAGCAGCTCGGGACAGCTGTTAGTGGATACGCAGTATTTT
CASSSGQLLVDTQYF
>TRBJ2-1|-|-|TRBV18
TGTGCCAGCTCACCGACCGGGGGGCGAGTGGGCTACAATGAGCAGTTCTTC
CASSPTGGRVGYNEQFF
>TRBJ1-1|-|-|TRBV5-1
TGCGCCAGCAGTCCCGGCAGGGCGGGAACTGAAGCTTTCTTT
CASSPGRAGTEAFF
>TRBJ1-5|TRBD1|-|TRBV5-1
TGCGCCAGCAGCCTGGGGACAGCTAATAGCAATCAGCCCCAGCATTTT
CASSLGTANSNQPQHF
>TRBJ2-6|-|-|TRBV7-2
TGTGCCTCGCACTGGGGGCCTGGGGCCAACGTCCTGACTTTC
CASHWGPGANVLTF
>TRBJ2-5|-|-|TRBV25-1
TGTGCCAGCAGTGGGGACACCCAAGAGACCCAGTACTTC
CASSGDTQETQYF
>TRBJ1-2|-|-|TRBV27
TGTGCCAGCACCCCCGGGAGTCCCTATGGCTACACCTTC
CASTPGSPYGYTF
>TRBJ1-4|-|-|TRBV5-4
TGTGCCAGCAGCCCAATTGGGCGGGAGAATGAAAAACTGTTTTTT
CASSPIGRENEKLFF
>TRBJ1-1|-|-|TRBV7-9
TGTGCCAGCAGCGAAAGAACAGGGTCTGGGACTGAAGCTTTCTTT
CASSERTGSGTEAFF
>TRBJ1-1|-|-|TRBV2
TGTGCCAGCAATCCAGGACAGCGGAGTATGGGCACTGAAGCTTTCTTT
CASNPGQRSMGTEAFF
>TRBJ1-6|TRBD1|-|TRBV6-5
TGTGCCAGCAGTCCCCGGGACAGGGCCAATTCACCCCTCCACTTT
CASSPRDRANSPLHF
>TRBJ1-1|TRBD1|-|TRBV18
TGTGCCAGCTCACGACTGGAGGGGGCTGTAGCTTTCTTT
CASSRLEGAVAFF
>TRBJ1-1|-|-|TRBV10-1
TGCGCCAGCAGCCAGACAGGTAACACTGAAGCTTTCTTT
CASSQTGNTEAFF